These 32 T cell receptor beta chains share one sample of origin, sequenced in a study of shared clonotypes between healthy human individuals. This table comes from immunoSEQ multiplex PCR, and its TCRdb copy is limited to in-frame clones, with some not included. The sample consists of about 680,000 clones, 92% of them appearing once. Naive CD8 isolation took CD45RO-negative cells positively selected for CCR7 and excluded terminally differentiated effector memory CD45RA+ cells. Sequencing used naive CD8+ T cells sorted from blood. These receptors all stem from a man aged 30 to 45 in good health.

The chain couples TRBV27 to TRBJ2-1, with no clear D. Germline V lookup: CDR1 MNHEY, CDR2 SMNVEV (reference sequence). Trimming took 5 bases from V and 2 from J, leaving 19 bases between them. The CDR3 has 17 amino acids. The CDR3 sequence is CASSPSLASTPYNEQFF. The CDR3 DNA is TGTGCCAGCAGTCCCTCTCTGGCCAGCACGCCCTACAATGAGCAGTTCTTC.

This clone was seen a single time. Other DNA sequences of this sample code for an identical CDR3. The genes are TRBV9 and TRBJ2-7; 8 bases are shared with TRBD1. With 2 bases clipped from V and 2 bases from J, the junction kept 3 bases outside the gene matches. Per germline, CDR1 SGDLS and CDR2 YYNGEE. This CDR3 spans 14 amino acids. CDR3 bases: TGTGCCAGCAGCGTCGGACAGGGCACCTACGAGCAGTACTTC. It translates to CASSVGQGTYEQYF.

CDR3: CASSPWDMGNYGYTF. As DNA, the CDR3 is TGTGCCAGCAGCCCTTGGGACATGGGGAACTATGGCTACACCTTC. The genes are TRBV9 and TRBJ1-2; perhaps TRBD1 as D (6 bases). CDR3 length: 15 residues. Germline V lookup: CDR1 SGDLS, CDR2 YYNGEE. Trimming stripped 4 bases from V and 2 bases from J, with 15 bases between. Based on the CDR3 plus reference TRBV9 and TRBJ1-2, the full variable domain is DSGVTQTPKHLITATGQRVTLRCSPRSGDLSVYWYQQSLDQGLQFLIQYYNGEERAKGNILERFSAQQFPDLHSELNLSSLELGDSALYFCASSPWDMGNYGYTFGSGTRLTVV.

The chain is built from TRBV6-5 and TRBJ2-5, with TRBD1 matching over 9 bases. The CDR3 extends over 15 amino acids. Trimming took 4 bases from V and 5 from J; bases not matched to a gene: 8. Germline CDR1 and CDR2: MNHEY and SVGAGI. The CDR3 nucleotides read TGTGCCAGCAGTTCCACACAGGGGGCAGGTGAGACCCAGTACTTC. Translating gives CASSSTQGAGETQYF.

This rearrangement joins TRBV9 to TRBJ2-1; D is undetermined. CDR3 size: 16 residues. Germline lookup yields CDR1 SGDLS and CDR2 YYNGEE. The germline V and J ends were trimmed by 6 bases and 8 bases, with 24 bases remaining between them. The CDR3 nucleotides are TGTGCCAGCAACAGCCTTAATTCAGGCAGTAGTGATGAGCAGTTCTTC. Its translation: CASNSLNSGSSDEQFF.

The V and J genes are TRBV2 and TRBJ2-5, with D unresolved. The germline V gene encodes CDR1 SNHLY and CDR2 FYNNEI. This CDR3 spans 14 amino acids. V lost 1 base and J 1 base, leaving 7 bases between the germline ends. Written as DNA, the CDR3 is TGTGCCAGCAGTGAAGAGCGAGCCCAAGAGACCCAGTACTTC. Amino acid sequence: CASSEERAQETQYF.

The chain recombines TRBV28 with TRBJ1-1; a possible D gene is TRBD1 (5 bases). CDR3 size: 14 residues. The germline V gene encodes CDR1 MDHEN and CDR2 SYDVKM. V shed 7 bases and J shed 4 bases, with 16 bases lying between them. CDR3 bases: TGTGCCAGCACCGTAGCTGGGGCTGGCACTGAAGCTTTCTTT. Encoded protein: CASTVAGAGTEAFF.

The genes are TRBV6-1 and TRBJ2-3, with D perhaps matching TRBD2 (6 bases). This CDR3 has 15 residues. Trimming left V 5 bases short and J 6 bases short, with 18 bases between. Germline-derived CDR1 and CDR2 are MNHNS and SASEGT. CDR3 coding DNA: TGTGCCAGCAGTCACCAGGGAGGAACGGTCGATACGCAGTATTTT. Protein product: CASSHQGGTVDTQYF.

This clone was detected once. The genes are TRBV4-3 and TRBJ1-5, with 8 bases identical to TRBD1. CDR1 is LGHNA and CDR2 is YSLEER in the germline V gene. J gave up 2 bases and V 0 bases, and 9 bases lay outside the gene matches. CDR3 length: 18 residues. CDR3 loop: CASSQDRGPPVGNQPQHF. The CDR3, as DNA: TGCGCCAGCAGCCAAGACAGGGGGCCCCCTGTAGGCAATCAGCCCCAGCATTTT.

The chain combines TRBV25-1 with TRBJ2-2; D gene unclear. Germline CDR1 is MGHDK and CDR2 is SYGVNS. V was shortened by 8 bases and J by 6 bases, with 4 bases between the two germline ends. The CDR3 runs 10 residues. The chain's CDR3 is CASFAGELFF. The CDR3 bases are TGTGCCAGCTTTGCCGGGGAGCTGTTTTTT.

CDR3 nucleotides: TGTGCCAGCAGTTCAACGACAGCGACCTATGGCTACACCTTC. Its protein product is CASSSTTATYGYTF. The genes are TRBV28 and TRBJ1-2; perhaps TRBD1 as D (5 bases). Trimming took off 4 bases at V and 4 bases at J, with 13 bases between the two ends. CDR1 MDHEN and CDR2 SYDVKM come from the germline V gene. The length of the CDR3 is 14 residues.

V gene TRBV7-9 combines with J gene TRBJ2-3; TRBD2 matches at 7 bases. Germline V gene sequence: CDR1 SEHNR, CDR2 FQNEAQ (reference sequence). The CDR3 length is 15 residues. Unmatched junction bases numbered 5, after V lost 3 bases and J lost 2 bases. The CDR3 sequence is CASSFSGDLTDTQYF. DNA for the CDR3: TGTGCCAGCAGCTTCAGCGGGGACCTCACAGATACGCAGTATTTT.

The chain combines TRBV7-2 with TRBJ2-7; 7 bases fit TRBD2. Trimming took 4 bases from V and 0 from J; bases not matched to a gene: 15. The germline V gene has CDR1 SGHTA and CDR2 FQGNSA. The length of the CDR3 is 18 residues. The CDR3 DNA follows: TGTGCCAGCAGCTCCGGGGCGGAGGAGGGACTATCCTCCTACGAGCAGTACTTC. It specifies CASSSGAEEGLSSYEQYF.

J is TRBJ1-1 and V is TRBV6-1; no reliable D call. The germline V and J ends were trimmed by 1 base and 8 bases, with 8 bases remaining between them. The CDR3 covers 12 residues. Germline V gene sequence: CDR1 MNHNS, CDR2 SASEGT. CDR3 nucleotide sequence: TGTGCCAGCAGTGAAGGGTTGAGGGAAGCTTTCTTT. Its translation: CASSEGLREAFF.

V and J are TRBV10-2 and TRBJ2-3; tentatively, D is TRBD2 (6 bases). This CDR3 region has 15 residues. The ends were cut back, 7 bases at V and 6 bases at J, with 20 bases in the middle. Germline loops: CDR1 WSHSY, CDR2 SAAADI. CDR3 nucleotide sequence: TGCGCCAGCACAGCCTCGGCGGGACCTCGGGATACGCAGTATTTT. This gives the protein CASTASAGPRDTQYF.

The CDR3 DNA is TGTGCCAGCAGCCAAAATTTATATCAGGGGAAGGGTTCACCCCTCCACTTT. It translates to CASSQNLYQGKGSPLHF. This chain links TRBV4-2 with TRBJ1-6; perhaps TRBD1 as D (6 bases). Between the trimmed V and J ends, which lost 2 bases and 9 bases, there was a span of 20 bases. CDR1 LGHNA and CDR2 YNFKEQ come from the germline V gene. The CDR3 is made up of 17 amino acids.

The sample holds one count of this clone. The V call is TRBV6-5, the J call TRBJ2-1; 7 bases fit TRBD2. Germline CDR1 is MNHEY and CDR2 is SVGAGI. V lost 7 bases and J lost 3; bases outside the gene matches: 6. This CDR3 contains 14 residues. CDR3 sequence (DNA): TGTGCCAGCACCCCCTTAGCGGGCTACAATGAGCAGTTCTTC. Translated: CASTPLAGYNEQFF.

The rearrangement uses TRBV5-4 and TRBJ2-7; TRBD2 might be the D (6 bases). Germline assignment: CDR1 SGHNT and CDR2 YYREEE (reference sequence). V shed 5 bases and J shed 2 bases, with 17 bases lying between them. CDR3 length equals 15 residues. The CDR3 reads CASSSFSGDTYEQYF. The CDR3, as DNA: TGTGCCAGCAGTTCCTTTTCGGGGGATACCTACGAGCAGTACTTC.

This chain links TRBV6-5 with TRBJ1-1, with a possible D match to TRBD1 (5 bases). Germline CDR1 MNHEY, CDR2 SVGAGI. The CDR3 is 13 amino acids. Between the trimmed V and J ends, which lost 6 bases and 2 bases, there was a span of 10 bases. In DNA, the CDR3 is TGTGCCAGCAGCGATGGGGCAAACACTGAAGCTTTCTTT. Translation: CASSDGANTEAFF.

V usage is TRBV11-2 and J usage is TRBJ1-2, with D hard to call. V gave up 0 bases and J gave up 0 bases, with 11 bases separating them. Germline CDR1 SGHAT, CDR2 FQNNGV. The CDR3 is made up of 16 amino acids. CDR3 DNA: TGTGCCAGCAGCTTAGATTCCGCACCCACTAACTATGGCTACACCTTC. Residues: CASSLDSAPTNYGYTF.

The rearrangement joins TRBV6-6 to TRBJ1-2; D remains unclear. V dropped 6 bases and J dropped 9 bases, with 20 bases sitting between them. CDR1 and CDR2 (germline): MNHNY, SVGAGI (reference sequence). The CDR3 is 14 amino acids. The CDR3 DNA follows: TGTGCCAGCAGCCCCTCGCGCGACGGACCCCGCTACACCTTC. This encodes CASSPSRDGPRYTF.

The rearrangement links TRBV28 to TRBJ1-3, with D possibly being TRBD1 (6 bases). The CDR3 length is 16 residues. The V gene's germline CDR1 is MDHEN and CDR2 SYDVKM. V was clipped by 1 base and J by 0 bases, with 10 bases between them. The DNA of the CDR3 is TGTGCCAGCAGTTTATTAGGACAGAGCTCTGGAAACACCATATATTTT. Its protein is CASSLLGQSSGNTIYF.

On this clone: This sample includes further DNA sequences coding for the same CDR3. The chain combines TRBV10-3 with TRBJ2-7; 9 bases fit TRBD2. V shed 3 bases and J 3 bases; nucleotides not matched to a gene: 6. The germline V gene has CDR1 ENHRY and CDR2 SYGVKD. CDR3 length: 15 amino acids. The CDR3: CAISDPGTSSYEQYF. As DNA, the CDR3 is TGTGCCATCAGTGATCCCGGGACTAGCAGCTACGAGCAGTACTTC.

This chain uses TRBV6-1 with TRBJ2-1, with a weak D call TRBD2 (7 bases). Deletions cut 10 bases from V and 9 bases from J, with 13 bases between. The CDR3 length is 11 residues. CDR1 is MNHNS, CDR2 SASEGT, per germline. The CDR3 here is CAIQAGAEQFF. CDR3 DNA: TGTGCCATCCAGGCGGGGGCTGAGCAGTTCTTC.

The chain recombines TRBV28 with TRBJ2-2, with 7 bases aligning to TRBD1. V shed 5 bases and J 2 bases; nucleotides not matched to a gene: 8. The germline CDR1 and CDR2 sequences are MDHEN and SYDVKM. The CDR3 has 16 residues. In DNA form, the CDR3 reads TGTGCCAGCAGTACAGGGGTAATTGCAAACACCGGGGAGCTGTTTTTT. It codes for CASSTGVIANTGELFF. The whole variable domain, filled in from reference TRBV28 and TRBJ2-2, reads DVKVTQSSRYLVKRTGEKVFLECVQDMDHENMFWYRQDPGLGLRLIYFSYDVKMKEKGDIPEGYSVSREKKERFSLILESASTNQTSMYLCASSTGVIANTGELFFGEGSRLTVL.

V gene TRBV11-2 combines with J gene TRBJ2-2; 8 nucleotides line up with TRBD2. Germline loops: CDR1 SGHAT, CDR2 FQNNGV. The V gene end was trimmed by 5 bases and the J gene end by 3 bases; junction bases not matched to a gene: 8. The CDR3 extends over 16 amino acids. Here the CDR3 DNA reads TGTGCCAGCAGCGGGGGAACTAGCGGATACACCGGGGAGCTGTTTTTT. Its protein product is CASSGGTSGYTGELFF. Based on the CDR3 plus reference TRBV11-2 and TRBJ2-2, the full variable domain is EAGVAQSPRYKIIEKRQSVAFWCNPISGHATLYWYQQILGQGPKLLIQFQNNGVVDDSQLPKDRFSAERLKGVDSTLKIQPAKLEDSAVYLCASSGGTSGYTGELFFGEGSRLTVL.

This clone was detected once. CDR3 amino acids: CASSEARNDQPQHF. In DNA, the CDR3 is TGTGCCAGCAGTGAAGCCAGGAACGATCAGCCCCAGCATTTT. The V call is TRBV6-1, the J call TRBJ1-5; D ambiguous. V gave up 0 bases and J gave up 5 bases, with 8 bases separating them. The CDR3 has 14 residues. Germline loops: CDR1 MNHNS, CDR2 SASEGT.

The rearrangement links TRBV6-6 to TRBJ2-7; D remains unclear. V was clipped by 5 bases and J by 0 bases, with 17 bases between them. The CDR3 consists of 16 residues. Looked up from germline, CDR1 is MNHNY and CDR2 is SVGAGI (reference sequence). The CDR3 protein is CASSNYGGTSSYEQYF. The CDR3 DNA reads TGTGCCAGCAGTAACTATGGCGGAACAAGCTCCTACGAGCAGTACTTC.

This clone occurred once. The CDR3 region has the DNA TGTGCCAGCAGTTTCCTACTAGCGGAGTCTTACAATGAGCAGTTCTTC. This gives the protein CASSFLLAESYNEQFF. This sequence joins TRBV27 and TRBJ2-1; 8 bases are shared with TRBD2. The CDR3 loop spans 16 amino acids. V shed 3 bases, J shed 4 bases, and the junction held 8 bases outside the gene matches. Germline lookup yields CDR1 MNHEY and CDR2 SMNVEV (reference sequence).

The chain combines TRBV5-6 with TRBJ2-5; 12 bases align to TRBD2. Germline-derived CDR1 and CDR2 are SGHDT and YYEEEE. CDR3 size: 18 residues. After removal of 1 base from V and 2 bases from J, the junction contained 9 bases not matched to a gene. The CDR3 protein is CASSLWLAGGKLQETQYF. The CDR3 DNA follows: TGTGCCAGCAGCTTGTGGCTAGCGGGAGGGAAACTACAAGAGACCCAGTACTTC.

This chain links TRBV28 with TRBJ2-7; D is possibly TRBD1 (6 bases). Germline-derived CDR1 and CDR2 are MDHEN and SYDVKM. Trimming removed 5 bases from V and 9 bases from J, with 11 bases in between. The CDR3 runs 11 residues. The CDR3 loop is CASSGMDRQYF. The CDR3, as DNA: TGTGCCAGCAGTGGAATGGACAGGCAGTACTTC.

In the case of this clone: Because the CDR3's place on the DNA is in doubt, the DNA is left out and the CDR3 is given as listed by TCRdb. This rearrangement joins TRBV21-1 to TRBJ1-2. TRBV21-1 counts as a pseudogene. With termini counted, the CDR3 has 15 amino acids. The CDR3 is CASTTWGAGNYGYTF.